Each of the 5 T cell receptor beta chains below was sequenced from the same sample in a study of OX40 agonist ivuxolimab in advanced cancers. The library came from the immunoSEQ multiplex PCR assay. The immuneACCESS repertoire file appears here via TCRdb, limited to in-frame rearrangements. These files lack a portion of the clones; in checked studies, under half of the deficit traces to unresolved V genes, and the cause of the others is not known. Here the sample has about 32,000 clones; under 95% occur a single time. Of the sample, approximately 4.8% falls within the top ten clones. The sample in question was CD4+ or CD8+ T cells sorted from blood, obtained in a trial of the OX40 agonist ivuxolimab. The receptors were sampled from an adult with an advanced solid tumor such as melanoma, head and neck, liver or kidney cancer.

The chain carries TRBV7-2 and TRBJ2-1; D not certain. Between the trimmed V and J ends, which lost 5 bases and 6 bases, there was a span of 8 bases. This CDR3 region has 12 residues. Germline lookup yields CDR1 SGHTA and CDR2 FQGNSA. CDR3 sequence: CASSRPSNEQFF. CDR3 coding DNA: TGTGCCAGCAGCCGCCCGTCCAATGAGCAGTTCTTC.

This chain links TRBV4-2 with TRBJ2-1; 7 bases match TRBD2. The CDR3 consists of 15 residues. From germline, CDR1 is LGHNA and CDR2 YNFKEQ. Losses at the gene ends were 5 bases for V and 7 bases for J; bases not matched to a gene: 11. CDR3 DNA sequence: TGTGCCAGCAGCTACCTCGGGTCTAGCGGAAATGAGCAGTTCTTC. This codes for CASSYLGSSGNEQFF.

The chain employs TRBV27 and TRBJ2-1; perhaps TRBD1 as D (5 bases). This CDR3 region has 15 residues. V gave up 6 bases and J gave up 4 bases, with 16 bases separating them. Germline CDR1 and CDR2: MNHEY and SMNVEV (reference sequence). CDR3 sequence (DNA): TGTGCCAGCAGCGAAGGGGTTAAAGGGTACAATGAGCAGTTCTTC. Amino acids: CASSEGVKGYNEQFF.

This clone showed up just once. This rearrangement joins TRBV9 to TRBJ2-7; D gene ambiguous. Trimming removed 0 bases at V and 3 bases at J, with 10 bases between. Per the germline V gene, CDR1 is SGDLS and CDR2 is YYNGEE. The CDR3 is 14 residues long. CDR3 coding DNA: TGTGCCAGCAGCGTAGATGGGCCTAACTACGAGCAGTACTTC. Amino acid sequence: CASSVDGPNYEQYF.

This clone was observed a single time. This chain links TRBV7-8 with TRBJ2-7; D assignment may be TRBD1 or TRBD2 (5 bases each). The germline V gene has CDR1 SGHVS and CDR2 FQNEAQ. The V gene lost 0 bases and the J gene lost 2 bases, with 14 bases spanning the gap. This CDR3 is 16 amino acids long. The CDR3 is CASSLAYGTYTYEQYF. CDR3 sequence (DNA): TGTGCCAGCAGCTTAGCTTACGGGACCTATACCTACGAGCAGTACTTC.